These T cell receptor beta chains were read from a single sample in a study of blood T cell repertoires in COVID-19. The method was immunoSEQ multiplex PCR; TCRdb's version includes in-frame clones alone and lacks a portion of them. The sample lists 300,000 to 450,000 clones, 89% occurring once. The sequencing input was peripheral blood. These receptors originate from a woman aged 30 to 39 with COVID-19, enrolled during active disease. Both conserved end residues are part of each CDR3. D genes are given only for firm matches.

D,J,V,CDR3,DNA
TRBD2,TRBJ2-2,TRBV19,CATTGRAPGELFF,TGTGCCACCACGGGGAGGGCCCCCGGGGAGCTGTTTTTT
NA,TRBJ1-5,TRBV7-2,CASSNRNQPQHF,TGTGCCAGCAGTAACAGGAATCAGCCCCAGCATTTT
NA,TRBJ1-6,TRBV27,CASSLFLDGSSYNSPLHF,TGTGCCAGCAGTTTATTCTTGGACGGGAGCTCCTATAATTCACCCCTCCACTTT
NA,TRBJ1-6,TRBV11-2,CASSQTSSYNSPLHF,TGTGCCAGCAGCCAAACCAGCTCCTATAATTCACCCCTCCACTTT
TRBD1,TRBJ1-2,TRBV30,CAWGTGSVYGYTF,TGTGCCTGGGGGACAGGGAGTGTCTATGGCTACACCTTC
NA,TRBJ2-5,TRBV9,CASSVAGEQETQYF,TGTGCCAGCAGCGTAGCAGGGGAACAAGAGACCCAGTACTTC
NA,TRBJ2-2,TRBV4-3,CASSTSGTLNTGELFF,TGCGCCAGCAGCACCTCCGGGACTCTGAACACCGGGGAGCTGTTTTTT
TRBD2,TRBJ2-3,TRBV19,CASRAGGYTDTQYF,TGTGCCAGTAGAGCGGGGGGGTACACAGATACGCAGTATTTT
NA,TRBJ2-1,TRBV18,CASSPQKQYNEQFF,TGTGCCAGCTCACCACAAAAACAGTACAATGAGCAGTTCTTC
NA,TRBJ2-1,TRBV5-6,CASTDILGKLKNEQFF,TGTGCCAGCACCGATATACTAGGGAAACTAAAAAATGAGCAGTTCTTC